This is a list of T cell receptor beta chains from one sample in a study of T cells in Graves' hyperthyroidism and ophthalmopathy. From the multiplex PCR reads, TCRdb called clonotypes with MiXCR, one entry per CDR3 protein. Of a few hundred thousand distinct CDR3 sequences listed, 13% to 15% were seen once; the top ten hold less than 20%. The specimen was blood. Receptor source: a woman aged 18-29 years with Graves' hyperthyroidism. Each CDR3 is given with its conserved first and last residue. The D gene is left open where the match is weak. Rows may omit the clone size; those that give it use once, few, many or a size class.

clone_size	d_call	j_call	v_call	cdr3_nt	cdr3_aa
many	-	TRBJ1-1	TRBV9	TGTGCCAGCAGCCCCCACCTCCGGGACACTGAAGCTTTCTTT	CASSPHLRDTEAFF
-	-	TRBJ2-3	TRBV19	TGTGCCAGTAGTATCATGGGCCGAGAAGATACGCAGTATTTT	CASSIMGREDTQYF
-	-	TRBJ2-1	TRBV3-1	TGTGCCAGCAGCCAATTGCTAGTCAGGGGCTACTCCTACAATGGGCAGTTCTTC	CASSQLLVRGYSYNGQFF
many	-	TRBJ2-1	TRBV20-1	TGCAGTGCTAGTGGAGGGGATGAGCAGTTCTTC	CSASGGDEQFF
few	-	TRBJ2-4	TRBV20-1	TGCAGTGCTAGAGATTCCCTGCCCCGTCCCCCAAACATTCAGTACTTC	CSARDSLPRPPNIQYF
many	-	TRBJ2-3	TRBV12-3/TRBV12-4	TGTGCCAGCAGTCAGACAGTGGAAGATACGCAGTATTTT	CASSQTVEDTQYF
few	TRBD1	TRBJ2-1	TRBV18	TGTGCCAGCTCACCACCCAGGGACAGTTACAATGAGCAGTTCTTC	CASSPPRDSYNEQFF
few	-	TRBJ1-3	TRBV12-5	TGTGCTAGTGGTTTTATTCTCCTCAGGGAACGAAGCTCTGGAAACACCATATATTTT	CASGFILLRERSSGNTIYF
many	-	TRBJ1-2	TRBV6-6	TGTGCCAGCAGTTACGGGCGGGCGGCCGGCTACACCTTC	CASSYGRAAGYTF
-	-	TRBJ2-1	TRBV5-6	TGTGCCAGCAGCTTGGGGCTTGAGCAGTTCTTC	CASSLGLEQFF
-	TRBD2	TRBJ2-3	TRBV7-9	TGTGCCAGCAGCTTAGCGCGGAGCGGGAGGACAGATACGCAGTATTTT	CASSLARSGRTDTQYF
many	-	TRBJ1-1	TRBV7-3	TGTGCCAGCAGCTTAATGATGAACACTGAAGCTTTCTTT	CASSLMMNTEAFF
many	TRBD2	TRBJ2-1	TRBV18	TGTGCCAGCTCACCACCAGGGACTAGCGGGACCCTAAACTACAATGAGCAGTTCTTC	CASSPPGTSGTLNYNEQFF
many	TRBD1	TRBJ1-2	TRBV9	TGTGCCAGCAGCTCAGGGTCCCCCGGGACAGGGGCCTATGGCTACACCTTC	CASSSGSPGTGAYGYTF
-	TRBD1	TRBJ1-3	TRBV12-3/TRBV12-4	TGTGCCAGCAGTTTTATGCCAGGGGGCGGTGGAAACACCATATATTTT	CASSFMPGGGGNTIYF
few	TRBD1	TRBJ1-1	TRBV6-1	TGTGCCAGCAGTGACCGGGCAGGGGGAACCACACAGAACACTGAAGCTTTCTTT	CASSDRAGGTTQNTEAFF
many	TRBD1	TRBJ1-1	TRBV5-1	TGCGCCAGCAGCGCCAGACAGGGGGCCCAACCCCACACTGAAGCTTTCTTT	CASSARQGAQPHTEAFF
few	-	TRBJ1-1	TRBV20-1	TGCAGTGCCACCGGACTTGGGGACACTGAAGCTTTCTTT	CSATGLGDTEAFF
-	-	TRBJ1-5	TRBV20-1	TGCAGTGCTAGAGTGGGCGGAGGCAATCAGTCCCAGCATTTT	CSARVGGGNQSQHF
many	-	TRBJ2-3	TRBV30	TGTGCCTGGAGTGTCAGGGGGGCAGATACGCAGTATTTT	CAWSVRGADTQYF
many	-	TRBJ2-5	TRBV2	TGTGCCAGCAAGTGGGGGGCAGAGACCCAGTACTTC	CASKWGAETQYF
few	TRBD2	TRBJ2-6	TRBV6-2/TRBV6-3	TGTGCCAGCAGTTGGTACGGGGGGACTGGGGCCAACGTCCTGACTTTC	CASSWYGGTGANVLTF
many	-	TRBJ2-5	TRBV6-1	TGTGCCAGCAGACCCGGGGGCCAGCGCGTGACCCAGTACTTC	CASRPGGQRVTQYF
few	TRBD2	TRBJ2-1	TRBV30	TGTGCCTGGAGTCCACGAGGGCGTAGCGGGAGGGCCGTTGAGCAGTTCTTC	CAWSPRGRSGRAVEQFF
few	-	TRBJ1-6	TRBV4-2	TGTGCCAGCAGCCAAGGTATCACCCTCCACTTT	CASSQGITLHF
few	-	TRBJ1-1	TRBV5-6	TGTGCCAGCAGCTTGGCGGGAGGCAGAAGTGACACTGAAGCTTTCTTT	CASSLAGGRSDTEAFF
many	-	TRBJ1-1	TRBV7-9	TGTGCCATCGGACGGGGGGTCCAGGAGAACACTGAAGCTTTCTTT	CAIGRGVQENTEAFF
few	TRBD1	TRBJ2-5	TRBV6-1	TGTGCCAGCAGTGTCAGGGGGCTAGAAGAGACCCAGTACTTC	CASSVRGLEETQYF
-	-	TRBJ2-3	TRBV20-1	TGCAGTGCTCCCAGGTTAGCTAGCACAGATACGCAGTATTTT	CSAPRLASTDTQYF
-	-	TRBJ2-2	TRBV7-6	TGTGCCAGCAGCTTAATGGGGAACCCTAACACCGGGGAGCTGTTTTTT	CASSLMGNPNTGELFF
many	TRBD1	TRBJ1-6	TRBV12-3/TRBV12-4	TGTGCCAGCCAGGGGGGGAGCTCCTATAATTCACCCCTCCACTTT	CASQGGSSYNSPLHF
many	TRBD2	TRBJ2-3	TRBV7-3	TGTGCCAGCAGCCCCACTAGCGCGAGCACAGATACGCAGTATTTT	CASSPTSASTDTQYF
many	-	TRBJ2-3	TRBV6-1	TGTGCCAGCAGGATCCCACAGGGAACAGATACGCAGTATTTT	CASRIPQGTDTQYF
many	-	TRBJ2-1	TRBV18	TGTGCCAGCTCAAAATCAGGGCAGGCCAAAAACAATGAGCAGTTCTTC	CASSKSGQAKNNEQFF
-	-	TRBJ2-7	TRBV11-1	TGTGCCAGCAGCCACGGGACAACCCCCTACGAGCAGTACTTC	CASSHGTTPYEQYF
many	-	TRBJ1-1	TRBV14	TGTGCCAGCAGCCCCGTCGTTGGGTTGAACACTGAAGCTTTCTTT	CASSPVVGLNTEAFF
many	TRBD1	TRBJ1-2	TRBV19	TGTGCCAGTAGTCGATACCCGACAGGGGGCGTCTATGGCTACACCTTC	CASSRYPTGGVYGYTF
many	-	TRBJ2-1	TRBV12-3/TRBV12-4	TGTGCCAGCAGTTTTGAGGTTTTCAATGAGCAGTTCTTC	CASSFEVFNEQFF
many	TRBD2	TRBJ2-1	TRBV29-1	TGCAGCGTACACCCTAGCGGGAATGAGCAGTTCTTC	CSVHPSGNEQFF
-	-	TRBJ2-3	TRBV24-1	TGTGCCACCAGTGATTTGCCGGGGAAGAGCGATACGCAGTATTTT	CATSDLPGKSDTQYF
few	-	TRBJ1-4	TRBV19	TGTGCCAGTAGTATATGGTCAGATGCAACTAATGAAAAACTGTTTTTT	CASSIWSDATNEKLFF
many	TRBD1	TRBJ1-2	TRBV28	TGTGCCAGCAGGGGGACAGCAGACTATGGCTACACCTTC	CASRGTADYGYTF
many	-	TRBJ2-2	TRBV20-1	TGCAGTGCTAGACCAGGGGCGCGGTGGACCGGGGAGCTGTTTTTT	CSARPGARWTGELFF
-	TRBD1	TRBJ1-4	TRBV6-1	TGTGCCAGCAGTGCAACCAGGACAGGGGGCACTAATGAAAAACTGTTTTTT	CASSATRTGGTNEKLFF
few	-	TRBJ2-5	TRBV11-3	TGTGCCAGCAGCCCGGGGGGGGGGACAGGGAGGGTTGGAGAGACCCAGTACTTC	CASSPGGGTGRVGETQYF
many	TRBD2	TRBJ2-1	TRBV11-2	TGTGCCAGCGGAGCGGGAGGGACCTACAATGAGCAGTTCTTC	CASGAGGTYNEQFF
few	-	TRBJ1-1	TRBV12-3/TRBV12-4	TGTGCCAGCAGGTATGCGGGGAGAGTGAACACTGAAGCTTTCTTT	CASRYAGRVNTEAFF
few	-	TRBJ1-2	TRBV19	TGTGCCAGTAGTATCGCGGACGGATTTTATGGCTACACCTTC	CASSIADGFYGYTF
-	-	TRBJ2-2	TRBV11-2	TGTGCCAGCAGCTCGCCGTATGGACGCACCGGGGAGCTGTTTTTT	CASSSPYGRTGELFF
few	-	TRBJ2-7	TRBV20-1	TGCAGTGCTAGTCGCGGGGACTACGAGCAGTACTTC	CSASRGDYEQYF
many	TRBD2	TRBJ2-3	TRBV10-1	TGCGCCAGCATCGAGCGGGATTCGATAACAGATACGCAGTATTTT	CASIERDSITDTQYF
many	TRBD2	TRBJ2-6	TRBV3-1	TGTGCCAGCAGCCAACCCCTAGCGGGAGGTAACTCTGGGGCCAACGTCCTGACTTTC	CASSQPLAGGNSGANVLTF
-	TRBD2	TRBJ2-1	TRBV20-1	TGCAGTGCTAGACTAGCGGGAGTTTCTTACAATGAGCAGTTCTTC	CSARLAGVSYNEQFF